These 14 T cell receptor beta chains came from one sample sequenced in a study of blood T cell repertoires in COVID-19 (TCRdb year 2020). Libraries were prepared through the immunoSEQ multiplex PCR assay. This is the immuneACCESS table as TCRdb keeps it, with only in-frame sequences that have V and J called. A part of the clones is gone; compared with another copy, unresolved V genes explain less than half, and the rest is unexplained. In this sample the table shows approximately 70,000 clones, 91% of which occur a single time. The ten largest clones capture around 4.5% of the sample. The specimen was peripheral blood. The receptors come from a woman aged 60-70 years with active COVID-19.

The chain combines TRBV9 with TRBJ2-1; 12 bases are shared with TRBD2. Per germline, CDR1 SGDLS and CDR2 YYNGEE. Unmatched junction bases numbered 7, after V lost 0 bases and J lost 9 bases. The length of the CDR3 is 16 residues. DNA of the CDR3: TGTGCCAGCAGCGTAGCACCTAGCGGGAGGGCCGGTGAGCAGTTCTTC. Its translation is CASSVAPSGRAGEQFF. Full variable domain (outside the CDR3, taken from reference TRBV9 and TRBJ2-1): DSGVTQTPKHLITATGQRVTLRCSPRSGDLSVYWYQQSLDQGLQFLIQYYNGEERAKGNILERFSAQQFPDLHSELNLSSLELGDSALYFCASSVAPSGRAGEQFFGPGTRLTVL.

The chain joins TRBV10-2 to TRBJ1-2; 12 bases agree with TRBD1. V lost 1 base, J lost 4 bases, and 1 base stayed unmatched. The CDR3 consists of 15 residues. CDR1 is WSHSY, CDR2 SAAADI, per germline. DNA of the CDR3: TGCGCCAGCAGTGAGTGGGACAGGGGGCTCTATGGCTACACCTTC. The encoded protein is CASSEWDRGLYGYTF.

The V and J genes are TRBV4-1 and TRBJ1-2, with 9 positions matching TRBD1. CDR1 MGHRA and CDR2 YSYEKL come from the germline V gene. This CDR3 is built from 18 residues. Trimming removed 1 base from V and 5 bases from J; junction bases left unmatched: 14. The CDR3: CASSQVVVRDRASYGYTF. As DNA, the CDR3 is TGCGCCAGCAGCCAAGTGGTCGTCCGGGACAGGGCCTCATATGGCTACACCTTC.

On this clone itself: Other nucleotide sequences from this sample produce the same CDR3. The gene calls are TRBV3-1 (or the pseudogene TRBV3-2) and TRBJ2-7, with D unresolved. Germline V gene sequence: CDR1 LGHDT, CDR2 YNNKEL (reference sequence). Trimming shortened V by 6 bases and J by 3 bases, and 6 bases separated the two germline ends. The CDR3 runs 11 residues. The CDR3 region has the DNA TGTGCCAGCAGGGGCAGCTACGAGCAGTACTTC. It translates to CASRGSYEQYF.

This clone was recorded once. J is TRBJ2-7 and V is TRBV28, with D possibly being TRBD1 (6 bases). Germline V CDR1 and CDR2: MDHEN, SYDVKM. Trimming pared 6 bases from V and 1 base from J, leaving 16 bases between. CDR3 length: 15 residues. The CDR3 spells CASRAGRTVSYEQYF. The CDR3 DNA follows: TGTGCCAGCAGGGCCGGTCGGACAGTTTCCTACGAGCAGTACTTC.

The chain has TRBV7-9 and TRBJ2-3, with TRBD1 matching over 9 bases. This CDR3 has 18 residues. V gave up 4 bases and J gave up 4 bases; unmatched junction bases: 15. Germline V gives CDR1 SEHNR, CDR2 FQNEAQ (reference sequence). The CDR3 spells CASSSDRGRRPSADTQYF. For the CDR3, the DNA is TGTGCCAGCAGCTCCGACAGGGGGAGACGGCCCTCGGCAGATACGCAGTATTTT. The entire variable domain, with the rest obtained from reference TRBV7-9 and TRBJ2-3, is as follows: DTGVSQNPRHKITKRGQNVTFRCDPISEHNRLYWYRQTLGQGPEFLTYFQNEAQLEKSRLLSDRFSAERPKGSFSTLEIQRTEQGDSAMYLCASSSDRGRRPSADTQYFGPGTRLTVL.

CDR3 in DNA: TGCGCCAGTAGAAGGGGTGATCAACAAGAGACCCAGTACTTC. This sequence encodes CASRRGDQQETQYF. J is TRBJ2-5 and V is TRBV5-1; a weak D match, TRBD1 (5 bases). This CDR3 has 14 residues. Per the germline V gene, CDR1 is SGHRS and CDR2 is YFSETQ. Trimming shortened V by 8 bases and J by 2 bases, and 16 bases separated the two germline ends.

This chain connects TRBV27 to TRBJ1-4; a weak D match, TRBD1 (5 bases). The CDR3 has 14 amino acids. Germline V lookup: CDR1 MNHEY, CDR2 SMNVEV (reference sequence). Trimming removed 4 bases from V and 8 bases from J, with 14 bases in between. CDR3 bases: TGTGCCAGCAGTTCGACAGAAAGCATCGAAAAACTGTTTTTT. Its protein product is CASSSTESIEKLFF.

This clone was detected once. The chain joins TRBV18 to TRBJ2-3; a weak D match, TRBD1 (6 bases). The CDR3 is 15 residues long. The V gene's germline CDR1 is KGHSH and CDR2 LQKENI. Trimming removed 2 bases from V and 4 bases from J, with 13 bases in between. CDR3 sequence: CASSPRGSSPDTQYF. DNA for the CDR3: TGTGCCAGCTCACCAAGGGGGTCCTCCCCAGATACGCAGTATTTT.

The DNA for the CDR3 is TGTGCCTGGAGTAGGGACACCAATAATTCACCCCTCCACTTT. Its protein product is CAWSRDTNNSPLHF. The chain is built from TRBV30 and TRBJ1-6; TRBD1 is a possible D gene (6 bases). Germline V lookup: CDR1 GTSNPN, CDR2 SVGIG (reference sequence). The CDR3 contains 14 residues. V was shortened by 2 bases and J by 5 bases, with 10 bases between the two germline ends.

The chain couples TRBV27 to TRBJ2-7; 8 bases map to TRBD2. CDR3 length: 14 residues. J lost 3 bases, V lost 6 bases, and 7 bases had no gene match. Germline-derived CDR1 and CDR2 are MNHEY and SMNVEV (reference sequence). Here the CDR3 DNA reads TGTGCCAGCAGACCGGGACTAGGGGGCTACGAGCAGTACTTC. Protein: CASRPGLGGYEQYF.

V usage is TRBV28 and J usage is TRBJ1-3, with TRBD1 matching over 8 bases. The V and J ends lost 6 bases and 3 bases, in that order; junction bases with no gene match: 7. Looked up from germline, CDR1 is MDHEN and CDR2 is SYDVKM. The CDR3 loop spans 15 amino acids. CDR3 residues: CASRSGGVGGNTIYF. The CDR3 DNA reads as TGTGCCAGCAGGTCAGGGGGCGTTGGTGGAAACACCATATATTTT.

This sequence joins TRBV19 and TRBJ1-4; tentative D call: TRBD1 (6 bases). CDR3 length equals 15 residues. The germline CDR1 and CDR2 sequences are LNHDA and SQIVND (reference sequence). The V end lost 3 bases, the J end lost 7 bases, and 15 bases lay between the germline ends. CDR3 nucleotide sequence: TGTGCCAGTAGTATGATGGGGGCGTCTCGTGAAAAACTGTTTTTT. The encoded protein is CASSMMGASREKLFF.

The rearrangement links TRBV2 to TRBJ1-2; 9 bases agree with TRBD1. The CDR3 is made up of 17 amino acids. The junction had 15 bases not matched to a gene; V was cut back by 2 bases and J by 8 bases. The V gene's germline CDR1 is SNHLY and CDR2 FYNNEI. The CDR3 region has the DNA TGTGCCAGCAGTGAAAGGGGTGGGGACAGGGTTCGCGGGGGCTACACCTTC. Residues: CASSERGGDRVRGGYTF.